This TCR beta chain appears in the sequencing data of a study of a mutant IDH1 vaccine in newly diagnosed glioma. About the research overall: Averaging around 42 years of age, treated patients were about 60% male and 37.5% female. Every participant had undergone radiotherapy, temozolomide, or both before, and most underwent both. Study outcomes and limitations: A vaccine-induced immune response developed in around 92% of the patients. Alterations occurring in top peripheral T cell clonotypes seemed unrelated to pseudoprogression.

This clone has just a few counts. Its antigen is still unknown. Time point: baseline, week 1 (first vaccination visit). Treatment indicated: pre-vaccination baseline after standard-of-care therapy. Generated by immunoSEQ multiplex PCR, the TCRdb table keeps only in-frame clones and is missing some. The data hold about 51,000 clones, with about three quarters observed a single time. The sample here was PBMCs, taken from a glioma patient treated with radiotherapy, temozolomide or both. The origin of this receptor is a woman aged 35 to 49 with glioma.

CDR3 bases: TGCGCCAGCAGCTTGGGACGGCAGGGAATTGGTGCAGCTTTCTTT. Translated: CASSLGRQGIGAAFF. The V call is TRBV5-1, the J call TRBJ1-1; the D gene is possibly TRBD1 (5 bases). The CDR3 has 15 amino acids. CDR1 is SGHRS and CDR2 is YFSETQ in the germline V gene. Trimming stripped 0 bases from V and 10 bases from J, with 19 bases between. The full variable domain, its missing parts supplied by reference TRBV5-1 and TRBJ1-1, is KAGVTQTPRYLIKTRGQQVTLSCSPISGHRSVSWYQQTPGQGLQFLFEYFSETQRNKGNFPGRFSGRQFSNSRSEMNVSTLELGDSALYLCASSLGRQGIGAAFFGQGTRLTVV.